Listed below are T cell receptor beta chains from one sample, sequenced in a study of Graves' ophthalmopathy and Graves' hyperthyroidism. TCRdb independently ran MiXCR on the multiplex PCR reads; one entry per CDR3 protein. The table lists roughly 1.1 million distinct CDR3 sequences, roughly 35% of them singletons. The sequenced sample consisted of peripheral blood or thyroid tissue (not recorded which). The source of these receptors is an adult man with Graves' hyperthyroidism. Both conserved end residues are part of each CDR3. Each record gives: J gene, V gene, D gene, CDR3 protein. The D gene is left open where the match is weak.

TRBJ2-7	TRBV7-6	.	CASSLAGVTGSYEQYF
TRBJ1-2	TRBV29-1	.	CSVDPDVIYGYTF
TRBJ2-5	TRBV7-2	.	CASSLLSLQETQYF
TRBJ1-5	TRBV4-1	.	CASSQGIGGNQPQHF
TRBJ1-1	TRBV5-1	TRBD1	CASSLNPLGQGAEAFF
TRBJ2-2	TRBV12-3/TRBV12-4	.	CASSFGGAHTGELFF
TRBJ2-2	TRBV9	.	CASSNPVRELFF
.	TRBV29-1	TRBD2	CSVVLWGTISSEQFF
TRBJ1-4	TRBV2	.	CASSLRKAVNEKLFF
TRBJ1-5	TRBV19	.	CASSIRGSGNNQPQHF
TRBJ1-1	TRBV9	TRBD1	CASSVDTGGGKSEAFF
TRBJ1-1	TRBV10-3	.	CAISDPARWAGANTEAFF
TRBJ2-5	TRBV2	.	CASSEEGTTQETQYF
TRBJ1-5	TRBV11-2	.	CASSLELTQPQHF
TRBJ2-7	TRBV10-3	TRBD1	CASSYSKGQSSYEQYF
TRBJ2-5	TRBV7-8	TRBD1	CASSHRQGATQYF
TRBJ2-2	TRBV2	.	CASSEMGRANTGELFF
TRBJ1-1	TRBV2	.	CASKKDTNTEAFF
TRBJ2-7	TRBV25-1	TRBD2	CASSEFRLAVYEQYF
TRBJ1-2	TRBV6-5	TRBD1	CASRRRTGAYYGYTF
TRBJ2-2	TRBV6-5	.	CASVDQRRTGELFF